In this sample, the clone carrying this T cell receptor beta chain is medium-sized. The antigen is unknown. The source of the sample is a study of T-cell reconstitution after alpha-beta-depleted transplantation in children. General study findings and limits: Newly produced T cells mostly provided counts and TCRbeta diversity after one year, as hyperexpanded clones declined. Surviving recipient cells, namely T cells and thymic progenitors, were the source of high day-60 TCRbeta diversity in some patients.

The TCRbeta library incorporated unique molecular identifiers. MiXCR, run by TCRdb on the PCR reads, gives a single entry per CDR3 protein. The repertoire consists of about 3,800 distinct CDR3 sequences, with over 7.5% occurring once and the leading ten covering around 50%. Looked up from germline, CDR1 is MNHEY and CDR2 is SVGEGT. Trimming took 4 bases from V and 4 from J; bases not matched to a gene: 9. This CDR3 comprises 15 residues. The chain employs TRBV6-2 or TRBV6-3 and TRBJ1-2; 7 positions match TRBD1. The sequence was collected from a male patient between 2 and 10 years old who had a stem cell transplant for acute lymphoblastic leukemia, so the T cells may come from the graft donor. Specimen: PBMCs, mostly from graft donor cells, collected 180 days after TCRalphabeta/CD19-depleted stem cell transplant. CDR3 residues: CASSFGQATGYGYTF. In DNA, the CDR3 is TGTGCCAGCAGTTTCGGACAGGCCACGGGCTATGGCTACACCTTC.